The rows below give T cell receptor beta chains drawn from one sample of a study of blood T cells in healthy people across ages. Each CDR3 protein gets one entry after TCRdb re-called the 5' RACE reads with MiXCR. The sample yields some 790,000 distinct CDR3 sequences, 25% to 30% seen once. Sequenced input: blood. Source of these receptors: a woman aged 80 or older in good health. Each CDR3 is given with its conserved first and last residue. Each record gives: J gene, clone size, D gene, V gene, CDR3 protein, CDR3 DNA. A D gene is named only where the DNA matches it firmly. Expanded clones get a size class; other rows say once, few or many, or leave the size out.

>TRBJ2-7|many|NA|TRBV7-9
CASSFGAAEYEQYF
TGTGCCAGCAGCTTTGGGGCCGCAGAGTACGAGCAGTACTTC
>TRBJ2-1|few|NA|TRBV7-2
CASSLDHYEQFF
TGTGCCAGCAGCTTAGACCACTACGAGCAGTTCTTC
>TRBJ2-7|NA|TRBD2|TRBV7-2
CASRFSGSVTYEQYF
TGTGCCAGCAGGTTTAGCGGGAGTGTCACCTACGAGCAGTACTTC
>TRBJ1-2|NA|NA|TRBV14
CASSRVNSGGYTF
TGTGCCAGCAGTCGAGTAAACAGCGGTGGCTACACCTTC
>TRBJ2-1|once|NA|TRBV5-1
CASSLPEVEQFF
TGCGCCAGCAGCTTACCTGAGGTTGAGCAGTTCTTC
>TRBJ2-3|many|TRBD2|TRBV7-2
CATQVGAGGRTDTQYF
TGTGCCACTCAGGTTGGAGCGGGGGGTCGCACAGATACGCAGTATTTT
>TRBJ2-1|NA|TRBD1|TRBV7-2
CASNRQGGGSYNEQFF
TGTGCCAGCAACCGACAGGGTGGAGGCTCCTACAATGAGCAGTTCTTC
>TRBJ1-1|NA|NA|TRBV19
CASSIFSRANTEAFF
TGTGCCAGTAGTATTTTTTCCAGGGCGAACACTGAAGCTTTCTTT
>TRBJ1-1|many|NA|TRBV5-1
CASSLGPRDTEAFF
TGCGCCAGCAGTCTGGGTCCCCGGGATACTGAAGCTTTCTTT
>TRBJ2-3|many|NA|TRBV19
CASLGQSTDTQYF
TGTGCCAGCCTCGGACAGTCGACAGATACGCAGTATTTT
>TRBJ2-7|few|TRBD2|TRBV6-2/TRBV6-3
CASSPTSGGAYNEQYF
TGTGCCAGCAGCCCGACTAGCGGGGGGGCCTACAATGAGCAGTACTTC
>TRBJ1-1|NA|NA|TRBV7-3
CASTSQGQRNTEAFF
TGTGCCAGCACCAGTCAGGGGCAAAGGAACACTGAAGCTTTCTTT
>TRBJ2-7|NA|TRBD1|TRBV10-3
CAIRGTGAYEQYF
TGTGCCATCAGGGGGACAGGAGCCTACGAGCAGTACTTC
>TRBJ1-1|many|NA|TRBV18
CASSPLPPGTANTEAFF
TGTGCCAGCTCACCACTACCTCCGGGTACAGCGAACACTGAAGCTTTCTTT
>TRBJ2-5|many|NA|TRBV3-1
CASSQGPRASETQYF
TGTGCCAGCAGCCAAGGTCCCAGGGCATCGGAGACCCAGTACTTC
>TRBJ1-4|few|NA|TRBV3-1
CASSVRGATNEKLFF
TGTGCCAGTTCCGTGAGGGGAGCAACTAATGAAAAACTGTTTTTT
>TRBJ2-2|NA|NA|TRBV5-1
CASSLGATNTGELFF
TGCGCCAGCAGCTTAGGGGCGACGAACACCGGGGAGCTGTTTTTT
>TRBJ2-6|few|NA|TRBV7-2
CVVGRGANVPTF
NA
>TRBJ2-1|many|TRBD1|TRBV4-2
CASSQPGTGGEQFF
TGTGCCAGCAGCCAACCCGGGACAGGGGGTGAGCAGTTCTTC
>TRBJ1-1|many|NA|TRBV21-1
CASSKAGQGLGGTEAFF
TGTGCCAGCAGCAAAGCGGGACAGGGCCTCGGAGGGACTGAAGCTTTCTTT
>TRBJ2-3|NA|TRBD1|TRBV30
CAWTRGRYGTDTQYF
TGTGCCTGGACGAGGGGGCGTTATGGCACAGATACGCAGTATTTT
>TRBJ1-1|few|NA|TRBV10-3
CAISRRNTEAFF
TGTGCCATCAGTCGACGGAACACTGAAGCTTTCTTT
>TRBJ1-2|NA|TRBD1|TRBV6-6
CASSFRDRLTNYGYTF
TGTGCCAGCAGTTTCCGGGACAGACTTACTAACTATGGCTACACCTTC
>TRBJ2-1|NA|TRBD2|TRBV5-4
CASSLGTSGGAPNEQFF
TGTGCCAGCAGCTTGGGGACTAGCGGGGGGGCCCCGAATGAGCAGTTCTTC
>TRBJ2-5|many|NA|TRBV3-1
CASSPPSKQETQYF
TGTGCCAGCAGCCCACCTAGTAAACAAGAGACCCAGTACTTC